The T cell receptor (beta chain) under discussion was sequenced for a study of shared clonotypes between healthy human individuals. Data came from immunoSEQ multiplex PCR; TCRdb stores just in-frame clones and leaves some out. The sample has about 710,000 clones, around 70% seen once. Healthy HIV-negative adults with no recent acute infections or vaccinations were recruited as donors. Only Caucasian adults living in Nashville, Tennessee served as donors. The authors divided CD4+ cells into CD45RA+ naive and CD45RA-negative memory subsets. With 0 bases clipped from V and 6 bases from J, the junction kept 7 bases outside the gene matches. Germline assignment: CDR1 KGHSH and CDR2 LQKENI. CDR3 length equals 16 residues.

The origin of this receptor is a woman younger than 45 in good health. The chain joins TRBV18 to TRBJ2-7; 11 positions agree with TRBD2. The specimen was memory CD4+ T cells sorted from blood. Noted subset: CD45RA-negative fraction. As DNA, the CDR3 is TGTGCCAGCTCACCACCTTTCGGGACTAGCGGTTTCGAGCAGTACTTC. The encoded protein is CASSPPFGTSGFEQYF.